A single sample gave rise to the 26 T cell receptor beta chains below, sequenced in a study of T cells in Graves' hyperthyroidism and ophthalmopathy. RNA transcripts yielded amplified TCR beta CDR3 regions. Initially, a first-round RT-PCR of the TCR CDR3 employed the HTBI primer set. Each CDR3 protein is one row after TCRdb ran MiXCR on the multiplex PCR reads. Of over 500,000 distinct CDR3 sequences in the sample, 17% were seen once. The sequenced sample was blood. The receptors were gathered from a woman between 18 and 29 years old with Graves' ophthalmopathy.

The table lists this clonotype with many counts. CDR3 residues: CASSLLAGLYNEQFF. As DNA, the CDR3 is TGTGCCAGCAGCCTACTAGCGGGACTCTACAATGAGCAGTTCTTC. The rearrangement links TRBV28 to TRBJ2-1; 10 nucleotides agree with TRBD2. The V and J ends lost 6 bases and 3 bases, in that order; junction bases with no gene match: 5. The CDR3 is made up of 15 amino acids. Germline assignment: CDR1 MDHEN and CDR2 SYDVKM. The whole variable domain, remainder taken from reference TRBV28 and TRBJ2-1, is DVKVTQSSRYLVKRTGEKVFLECVQDMDHENMFWYRQDPGLGLRLIYFSYDVKMKEKGDIPEGYSVSREKKERFSLILESASTNQTSMYLCASSLLAGLYNEQFFGPGTRLTVL.

Only a few counts were recorded for this clonotype. This chain connects TRBV4-1 to TRBJ2-3; a weak D match, TRBD2 (6 bases). The CDR3 contains 13 residues. V shed 1 base and J shed 5 bases, with 7 bases lying between them. In germline, CDR1 is MGHRA, CDR2 YSYEKL. The CDR3 loop is CASSQVGGDTQYF. CDR3 nucleotide sequence: TGCGCCAGCAGCCAAGTGGGGGGAGATACGCAGTATTTT.

The chain uses TRBV10-3 and TRBJ2-7; 7 bases fit TRBD1. The germline CDR1 and CDR2 sequences are ENHRY and SYGVKD. The CDR3 consists of 15 residues. V shed 7 bases, J shed 5 bases, and the junction held 14 bases outside the gene matches. CDR3 DNA sequence: TGTGCCATCAAAAGGGTGACAGGGTCTGAAAACGAGCAGTACTTC. This codes for CAIKRVTGSENEQYF.

Regarding this clonotype: Because the CDR3's place on the DNA is in doubt, the DNA is left out and the CDR3 is given as listed by TCRdb. The gene calls are TRBV4-3 and TRBJ1-2. CDR1 and CDR2 (germline): LGHNA, YSLEER. The CDR3 is 21 amino acids long, termini counted. CDR3 region: CASSQEVLTSMATPSVSGYTF.

The CDR3 loop is CASSPETVQPQHF. DNA for the CDR3: TGTGCCAGCAGTCCAGAGACAGTTCAGCCCCAGCATTTT. The genes are TRBV28 and TRBJ1-5; D perhaps matches TRBD1 (5 bases). Germline-derived CDR1 and CDR2 are MDHEN and SYDVKM. This CDR3 has 13 residues. Trimming shortened V by 5 bases and J by 6 bases, and 11 bases separated the two germline ends. The full variable domain, rest sourced from reference TRBV28 and TRBJ1-5, is DVKVTQSSRYLVKRTGEKVFLECVQDMDHENMFWYRQDPGLGLRLIYFSYDVKMKEKGDIPEGYSVSREKKERFSLILESASTNQTSMYLCASSPETVQPQHFGDGTRLSIL.

The gene calls are TRBV5-1 and TRBJ2-5; tentative D call: TRBD1 (6 bases). CDR1 is SGHRS and CDR2 is YFSETQ in the germline V gene. This CDR3 comprises 16 residues. The V and J ends lost 0 bases and 5 bases respectively, with 17 bases between them. The CDR3 is CASSLGGGALTETQYF. Here the CDR3 DNA reads TGCGCCAGCAGCTTGGGAGGGGGAGCGTTGACTGAGACCCAGTACTTC.

Ten or more counts support this clonotype. The J gene is TRBJ2-7, the V gene TRBV3-1; D call uncertain. Between the trimmed V and J ends, which lost 1 base and 6 bases, there was a span of 4 bases. Germline-derived CDR1 and CDR2 are LGHDT and YNNKEL (reference sequence). The CDR3 loop spans 11 amino acids. Here the CDR3 reads CASSQAGEQYF. The CDR3, as DNA: TGTGCCAGCAGCCAAGCAGGCGAGCAGTACTTC.

In this sample, this clonotype turned up a few times. The CDR3 spells CASSIQGADYEQYF. The CDR3 nucleotides are TGTGCCAGCAGCATACAGGGGGCCGACTACGAGCAGTACTTC. The chain links TRBV7-9 to TRBJ2-7, with 9 bases that match TRBD1. Germline CDR1 SEHNR, CDR2 FQNEAQ (reference sequence). The J segment lost 3 bases and the V segment lost 5 bases, leaving 5 bases of the junction unmatched. The CDR3 consists of 14 residues. The entire variable domain, with the rest obtained from reference TRBV7-9 and TRBJ2-7, is as follows: DTGVSQNPRHKITKRGQNVTFRCDPISEHNRLYWYRQTLGQGPEFLTYFQNEAQLEKSRLLSDRFSAERPKGSFSTLEIQRTEQGDSAMYLCASSIQGADYEQYFGPGTRLTVT.

With regard to this clonotype: At one of its ends the junction is not consistent with the germline gene, which may arise from a read error. V usage is TRBV6-1 and J usage is TRBJ2-7, with TRBD2 as a possible D gene (6 bases). The germline V gene encodes CDR1 MNHNS and CDR2 SASEGT. The CDR3 sequence is 16 residues long. The CDR3 here is CATSDLLRGRRNEQYF. The DNA for the CDR3 is TGTGCCACCAGTGATTTGCTGCGGGGTAGGAGGAATGAGCAGTACTTC.

This clonotype showed up many times. The chain couples TRBV29-1 to TRBJ1-1, with D perhaps TRBD1 (5 bases). This CDR3 contains 12 residues. Germline-derived CDR1 and CDR2 are SQVTM and ANQGSEA. Trimming cost V 7 bases and J 1 base, with 10 bases left between them. CDR3 DNA sequence: TGCAGCGCCAAGACAGCGAACACTGAAGCTTTCTTT. It yields the protein CSAKTANTEAFF.

In this sample, this clonotype turned up many times. The rearrangement links TRBV12-3 or TRBV12-4 to TRBJ2-1, with 14 bases identical to TRBD2. This CDR3 comprises 16 residues. The junction had 8 bases not matched to a gene; V was cut back by 5 bases and J by 8 bases. The CDR3 loop is CASSGTGLAGADEQFF. The CDR3 region has the DNA TGTGCCAGCAGTGGCACGGGACTAGCGGGAGCGGATGAGCAGTTCTTC.

The V and J genes are TRBV5-1 and TRBJ1-6; TRBD1 might be the D (5 bases). This CDR3 region has 15 residues. V lost 3 bases and J 7 bases, leaving 14 bases between the germline ends. Germline V gives CDR1 SGHRS, CDR2 YFSETQ. The CDR3 DNA reads TGCGCCAGCAGCTCCCTGGGTTCAGGGAATTCACCCCTCCACTTT. Protein sequence: CASSSLGSGNSPLHF.

In this sample, this clonotype turned up many times. The CDR3 DNA sequence: TGTGCCAGCAGTTTAGCCCCGGGACAGGGTAGGAAGCAGTACTTC. This sequence encodes CASSLAPGQGRKQYF. The chain carries TRBV28 and TRBJ2-7; TRBD1 matches 9 bases. V lost 2 bases, J lost 8 bases, and 10 bases stayed unmatched. CDR1 is MDHEN and CDR2 is SYDVKM in the germline V gene. The length of the CDR3 is 15 residues.

This clonotype was found once. The chain links TRBV28 to TRBJ1-6; the D gene is possibly TRBD1 (5 bases). Germline V lookup: CDR1 MDHEN, CDR2 SYDVKM. The CDR3 covers 13 residues. Trimming took 6 bases from V and 12 from J, leaving 15 bases between them. The CDR3 protein is CASRDGTEKPLHF. CDR3 DNA sequence: TGTGCCAGCAGGGACGGGACCGAGAAACCCCTCCACTTT.

This chain links TRBV4-1 with TRBJ2-7; TRBD2 might be the D (6 bases). With 1 base removed from V and 4 bases from J, the gap between germline ends came to 11 bases. Germline V gene lookup returns CDR1 MGHRA and CDR2 YSYEKL. This CDR3 spans 14 amino acids. For the CDR3, the DNA is TGCGCCAGCAGCCAAGTTTTGGGACTGTACGAGCAGTACTTC. Translation gives CASSQVLGLYEQYF.

The chain uses TRBV7-6 and TRBJ1-2, with 7 bases that match TRBD1. CDR1 SGHVS and CDR2 FNYEAQ come from the germline V gene. CDR3 size: 13 residues. The junction had 8 bases not matched to a gene; V was cut back by 6 bases and J by 7 bases. The CDR3 region has the DNA TGTGCCAGCAGTGACGACAGGGCCCGTGGCTACACCTTC. Translating it yields CASSDDRARGYTF.

The V call is TRBV4-3, the J call TRBJ2-7; D is possibly TRBD1 or TRBD2 (5 bases each). V lost 8 bases to trimming and J lost 1 base, with 15 bases between them. The germline V gene encodes CDR1 LGHNA and CDR2 YSLEER. The CDR3 contains 14 residues. The CDR3, as DNA: TGCGCCAGCGCCCAAGACAGCGGATCCTACGAGCAGTACTTC. Encoded protein: CASAQDSGSYEQYF.

This clonotype was found many times. This sequence joins TRBV7-9 and TRBJ1-1; D is unclear. CDR3 length: 11 residues. Trimming pared 4 bases from V and 8 bases from J, leaving 8 bases between. Germline-derived CDR1 and CDR2 are SEHNR and FQNEAQ (reference sequence). Written as DNA, the CDR3 is TGTGCCAGCAGCTCCACAGCCGAAGCTTTCTTT. Protein product: CASSSTAEAFF.

The V and J genes are TRBV6-6 and TRBJ1-2, with 11 nucleotides matching TRBD1. The CDR3 is 17 amino acids. The germline V gene has CDR1 MNHNY and CDR2 SVGAGI (reference sequence). V trimming: 0 bases; J trimming: 5 bases; junction bases outside the gene matches: 8. The CDR3 is CASSYSAGQGAGYGYTF. The DNA for the CDR3 is TGTGCCAGCAGTTACTCGGCAGGACAGGGGGCGGGGTATGGCTACACCTTC.

This clonotype was seen repeatedly, ten times or more. The chain employs TRBV19 and TRBJ1-1; D is ambiguous. This CDR3 has 13 amino acids. Looked up from germline, CDR1 is LNHDA and CDR2 is SQIVND (reference sequence). V was clipped by 3 bases and J by 1 base, with 6 bases between them. This chain's CDR3 is CASSMARNTEAFF. DNA of the CDR3: TGTGCCAGTAGTATGGCAAGGAACACTGAAGCTTTCTTT.

This clonotype showed up just a few times. This chain joins TRBV10-3 and TRBJ2-3, with D perhaps matching TRBD2 (5 bases). CDR3 length equals 13 residues. The germline gives CDR1 ENHRY, CDR2 SYGVKD. V lost 8 bases to trimming and J lost 2 bases, with 11 bases between them. Written as DNA, the CDR3 is TGTGCCATCTGGACTGAATTCACAGATACGCAGTATTTT. It codes for CAIWTEFTDTQYF.

This clonotype has a count of ten or more. This chain connects TRBV18 to TRBJ2-3; the D gene could be TRBD1 or TRBD2 (5 bases each). CDR3 length: 13 residues. Trimming stripped 3 bases from V and 7 bases from J, with 11 bases between. CDR1 is KGHSH, CDR2 LQKENI, per germline. The CDR3 loop reads CASSPSGTYTQYF. The CDR3 DNA is TGTGCCAGCTCACCCTCCGGGACGTATACGCAGTATTTT.

The chain is built from TRBV6-1 and TRBJ2-1; 9 bases are a match to TRBD1. Germline V gene data show CDR1 as MNHNS and CDR2 as SASEGT. After removal of 6 bases from V and 3 bases from J, the junction contained 6 bases not matched to a gene. The CDR3 contains 15 residues. The CDR3: CASRKGQGIYNEQFF. The DNA of the CDR3 is TGTGCCAGCAGGAAAGGACAGGGGATCTACAATGAGCAGTTCTTC.

This clonotype was seen a single time. This chain uses TRBV24-1 with TRBJ1-2, with D uncertain. Per germline, CDR1 KGHDR and CDR2 SFDVKD. Trimming left V 4 bases short and J 5 bases short, with 16 bases between. This CDR3 spans 15 amino acids. The CDR3 region is CATSDPGRHSYGYTF. CDR3 bases: TGTGCCACCAGTGACCCGGGGAGGCACAGTTATGGCTACACCTTC.

This clonotype was seen at least ten times. The chain joins TRBV6-1 to TRBJ1-5, with D tentatively TRBD1 (5 bases). The germline V gene encodes CDR1 MNHNS and CDR2 SASEGT. This CDR3 region has 14 residues. Trimming cost V 7 bases and J 4 bases, with 14 bases left between them. CDR3 coding DNA: TGTGCCAGCACATACGGGGGTGGAAATCAGCCCCAGCATTTT. It is translated as CASTYGGGNQPQHF.

This chain links TRBV4-1 with TRBJ2-5; D gene uncertain. Trimming removed 2 bases from V and 1 base from J, with 5 bases in between. The CDR3 runs to 13 residues. CDR1 MGHRA and CDR2 YSYEKL come from the germline V gene. DNA of the CDR3: TGCGCCAGCAGCCAACACATCCAAGAGACCCAGTACTTC. Its protein is CASSQHIQETQYF.